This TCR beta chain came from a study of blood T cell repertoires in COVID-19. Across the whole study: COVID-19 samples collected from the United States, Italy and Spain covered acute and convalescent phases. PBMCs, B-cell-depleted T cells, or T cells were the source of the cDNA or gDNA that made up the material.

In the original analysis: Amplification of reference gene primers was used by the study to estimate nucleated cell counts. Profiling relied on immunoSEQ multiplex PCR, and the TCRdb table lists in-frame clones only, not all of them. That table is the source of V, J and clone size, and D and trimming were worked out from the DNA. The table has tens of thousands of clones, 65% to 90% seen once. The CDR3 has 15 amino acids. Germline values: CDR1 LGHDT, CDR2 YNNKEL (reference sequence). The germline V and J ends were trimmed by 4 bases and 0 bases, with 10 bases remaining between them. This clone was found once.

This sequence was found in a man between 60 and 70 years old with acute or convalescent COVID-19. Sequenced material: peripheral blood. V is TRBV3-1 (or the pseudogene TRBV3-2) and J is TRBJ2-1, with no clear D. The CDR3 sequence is CASSLVLSSYNEQFF. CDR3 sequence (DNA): TGTGCCAGCAGCCTCGTCTTGAGCTCCTACAATGAGCAGTTCTTC.